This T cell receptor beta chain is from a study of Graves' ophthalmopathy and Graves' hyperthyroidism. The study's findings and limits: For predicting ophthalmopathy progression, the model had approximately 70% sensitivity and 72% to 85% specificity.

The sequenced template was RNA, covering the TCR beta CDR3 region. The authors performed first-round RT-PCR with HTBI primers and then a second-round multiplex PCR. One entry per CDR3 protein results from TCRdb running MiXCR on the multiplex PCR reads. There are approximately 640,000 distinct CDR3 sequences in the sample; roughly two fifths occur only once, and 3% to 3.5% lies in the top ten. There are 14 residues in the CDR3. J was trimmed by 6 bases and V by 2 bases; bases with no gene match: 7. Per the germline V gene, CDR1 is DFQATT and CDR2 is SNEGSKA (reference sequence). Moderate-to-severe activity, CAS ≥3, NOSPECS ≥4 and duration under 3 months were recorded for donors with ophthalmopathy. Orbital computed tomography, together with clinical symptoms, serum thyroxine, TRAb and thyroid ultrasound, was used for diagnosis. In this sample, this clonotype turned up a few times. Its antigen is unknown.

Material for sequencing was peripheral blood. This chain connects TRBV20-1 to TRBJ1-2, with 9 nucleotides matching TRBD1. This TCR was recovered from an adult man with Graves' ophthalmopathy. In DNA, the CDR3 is TGCAGTGCTAGAAGGGGACAGGGCGGAGATGGCTACACCTTC. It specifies CSARRGQGGDGYTF.